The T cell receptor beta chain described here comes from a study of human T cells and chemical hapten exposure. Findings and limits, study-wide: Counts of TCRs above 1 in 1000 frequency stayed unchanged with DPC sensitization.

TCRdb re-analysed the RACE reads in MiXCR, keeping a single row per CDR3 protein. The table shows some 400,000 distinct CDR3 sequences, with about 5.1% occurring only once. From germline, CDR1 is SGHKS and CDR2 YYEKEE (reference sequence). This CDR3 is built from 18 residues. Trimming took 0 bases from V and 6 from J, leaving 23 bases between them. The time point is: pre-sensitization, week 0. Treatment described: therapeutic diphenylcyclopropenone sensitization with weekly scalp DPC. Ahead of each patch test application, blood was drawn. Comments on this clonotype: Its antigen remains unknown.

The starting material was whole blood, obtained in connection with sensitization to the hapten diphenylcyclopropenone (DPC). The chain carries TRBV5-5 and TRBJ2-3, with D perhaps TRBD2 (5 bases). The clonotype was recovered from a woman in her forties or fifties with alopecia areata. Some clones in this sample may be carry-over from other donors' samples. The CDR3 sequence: CASSLGPGLGEVMDTQYF. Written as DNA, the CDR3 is TGTGCCAGCAGCTTGGGGCCGGGGTTGGGTGAGGTCATGGATACGCAGTATTTT.